One T cell receptor (beta chain) is described in this entry. Mismatch with germline at one junction end may stem from a read error. Per the germline V gene, CDR1 is SGHTA and CDR2 is FQGNSA. The CDR3 extends over 17 amino acids. Sample-barcoded 5' priming and a J-beta primer mix drove a second PCR of roughly 6 to 12 cycles. From the 5' RACE reads, TCRdb called clonotypes with MiXCR, one entry per CDR3 protein. Altogether 730,000 or so distinct CDR3 sequences are present, 40% to 45% being singletons, with the ten largest covering 20% to 25%. This entry comes from a study of blood T cells in healthy people across ages.

The chain links TRBV7-2 to TRBJ2-5; TRBD2 matches 14 bases. This receptor was taken from a woman aged 60-75 years in good health. The sequenced sample was blood. CDR3 nucleotides: TGTGCCGGCAGCCCAAGGACTAGCGGGAGGCCCCAAGAGACCCAGTACTTC. Translated: CAGSPRTSGRPQETQYF.